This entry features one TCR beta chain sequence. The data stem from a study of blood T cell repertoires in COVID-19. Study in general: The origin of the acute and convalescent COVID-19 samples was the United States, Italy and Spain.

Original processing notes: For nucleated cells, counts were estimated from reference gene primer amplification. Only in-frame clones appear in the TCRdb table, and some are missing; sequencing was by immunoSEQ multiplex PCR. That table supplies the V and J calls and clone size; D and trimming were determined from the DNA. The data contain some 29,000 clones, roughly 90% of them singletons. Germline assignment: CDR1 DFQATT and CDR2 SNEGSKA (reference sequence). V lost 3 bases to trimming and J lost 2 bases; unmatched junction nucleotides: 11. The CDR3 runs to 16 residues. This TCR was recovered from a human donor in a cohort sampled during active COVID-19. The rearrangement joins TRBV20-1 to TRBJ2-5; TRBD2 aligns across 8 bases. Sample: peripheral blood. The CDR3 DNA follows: TGCAGTGCTAGTAGCCGAATTAGCGGGGATCAAGAGACCCAGTACTTC. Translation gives CSASSRISGDQETQYF.